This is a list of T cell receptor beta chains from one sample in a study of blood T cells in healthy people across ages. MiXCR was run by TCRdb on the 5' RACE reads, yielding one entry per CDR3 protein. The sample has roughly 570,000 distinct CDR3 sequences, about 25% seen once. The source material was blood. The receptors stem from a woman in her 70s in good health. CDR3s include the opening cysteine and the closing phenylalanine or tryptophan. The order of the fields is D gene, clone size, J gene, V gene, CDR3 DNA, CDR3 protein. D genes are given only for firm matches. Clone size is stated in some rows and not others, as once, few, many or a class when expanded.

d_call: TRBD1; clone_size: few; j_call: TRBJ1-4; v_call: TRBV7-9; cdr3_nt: TGTGCCACAGGACAGGCTATCAATGAAAAACTGTTTTTT; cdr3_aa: CATGQAINEKLFF
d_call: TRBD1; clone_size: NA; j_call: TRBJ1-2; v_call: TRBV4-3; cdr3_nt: TGCGCCAGCAGCCAAGATTTTAGACAGGGGTATAATGGCTACACCTTC; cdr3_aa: CASSQDFRQGYNGYTF
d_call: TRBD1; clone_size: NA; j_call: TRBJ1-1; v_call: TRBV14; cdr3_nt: TGTGCCAGCAGCCCGCCTATCAGGGGGACCCACACTGAAGCTTTCTTT; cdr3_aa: CASSPPIRGTHTEAFF
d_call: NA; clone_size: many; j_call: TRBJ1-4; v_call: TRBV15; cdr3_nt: TGTGCCACCAGCAGGAGCCCAGCGGCTGAAAAACTGTTTTTT; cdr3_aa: CATSRSPAAEKLFF
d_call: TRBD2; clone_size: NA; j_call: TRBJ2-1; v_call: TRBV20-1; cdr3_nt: TGCAGTGCTAGATCGTTCCCAGCGGGGGGTCGACCTTTATCCTACAATGAGCAGTTCTTC; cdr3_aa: CSARSFPAGGRPLSYNEQFF
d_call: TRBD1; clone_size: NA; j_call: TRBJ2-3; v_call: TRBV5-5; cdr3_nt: TGTGCCAGCAGCTTGCAGGACAGGGGTGGGGCAGATACGCAGTATTTT; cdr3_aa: CASSLQDRGGADTQYF
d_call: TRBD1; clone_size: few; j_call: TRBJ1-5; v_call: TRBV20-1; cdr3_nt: TGCAGTGCGGTCGACAGGGGTAGTAGCAATCAGCCCCAGCATTTT; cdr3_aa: CSAVDRGSSNQPQHF
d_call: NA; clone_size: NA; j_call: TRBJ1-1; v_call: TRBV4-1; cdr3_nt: TGCGCCAGCAGCCCCCGGGAAGGGGACACTGAAGCTTTCTTT; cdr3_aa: CASSPREGDTEAFF
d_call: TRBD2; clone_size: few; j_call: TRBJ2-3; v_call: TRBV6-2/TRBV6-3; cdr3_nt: TGTGCCAGCGGATTTAGCGGGGGGCTCACAGATACGCAGTATTTT; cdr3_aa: CASGFSGGLTDTQYF
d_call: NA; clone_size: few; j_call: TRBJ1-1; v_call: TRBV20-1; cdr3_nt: TGCAGTGCTAGTTTCCAGGGATTGAACACTGAAGCTTTCTTT; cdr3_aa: CSASFQGLNTEAFF
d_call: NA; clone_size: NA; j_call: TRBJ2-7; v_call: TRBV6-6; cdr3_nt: TGTGCCAGCAGTTCACAGGGTTTCACCTACGAGCAGTACTTC; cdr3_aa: CASSSQGFTYEQYF